The entry that follows covers one TCR beta chain sequence. This sample is drawn from a study of Graves' ophthalmopathy and Graves' hyperthyroidism. The V end lost 0 bases, the J end lost 4 bases, and 18 bases lay between the germline ends. The CDR3 is made up of 17 amino acids. From germline, CDR1 is MNHEY and CDR2 SMNVEV (reference sequence). Amplified TCR beta CDR3 regions were obtained using RNA transcripts as template. Amplification began with first-round RT-PCR using HTBI primers, then second-round multiplex PCR was performed. One entry per CDR3 protein results from TCRdb running MiXCR on the multiplex PCR reads. Of over a million distinct CDR3 sequences listed, roughly two fifths are singletons.

This chain links TRBV27 with TRBJ2-5, with a possible D match to TRBD2 (5 bases). The TCR sequence derives from an adult man with Graves' hyperthyroidism. Sequencing used peripheral blood or thyroid tissue (not recorded which). The DNA of the CDR3 is TGTGCCAGCAGTTTATCACCTCCAGCGGAGGTTGGAGAGACCCAGTACTTC. It yields the protein CASSLSPPAEVGETQYF.